One sample yielded the 19 T cell receptor beta chains listed below, sequenced in a study of PD-1 blockade in mismatch repair-deficient tumors. Libraries were prepared by immunoSEQ multiplex PCR; TCRdb keeps only in-frame clonotypes and omits some of them. This sample has some 84,000 clones; 81% occur once, and the top ten carry around 2.7%. Material: peripheral blood, obtained 12 weeks after starting pembrolizumab. The origin of the receptors is an adult with mismatch repair-deficient cancer.

The CDR3 spells CASSRGTPNTGELFF. CDR3 nucleotide sequence: TGTGCCAGCAGCCGCGGGACACCGAACACCGGGGAGCTGTTTTTT. V usage is TRBV7-8 and J usage is TRBJ2-2; D is possibly TRBD1 or TRBD2 (6 bases each). V dropped 5 bases and J dropped 0 bases, with 10 bases sitting between them. The CDR3 contains 15 residues. From germline, CDR1 is SGHVS and CDR2 FQNEAQ.

This clone was recorded a few times. The chain is built from TRBV6-6 and TRBJ1-5, with a tentative D call TRBD1 (6 bases). Trimming left V 5 bases short and J 6 bases short, with 14 bases between. Germline V gives CDR1 MNHNY, CDR2 SVGAGI (reference sequence). This CDR3 comprises 14 residues. CDR3 region: CASSLSGARQPQHF. CDR3 nucleotide sequence: TGTGCCAGCAGTCTCTCAGGGGCTCGTCAGCCCCAGCATTTT.

The rearrangement joins TRBV4-2 to TRBJ2-1, with 12 bases fitting TRBD2. Germline CDR1 is LGHNA and CDR2 is YNFKEQ. Trimming at V came to 5 bases and at J to 8 bases, leaving 10 bases not matched to a gene. The CDR3 covers 16 residues. DNA for the CDR3: TGTGCCAGCAGCAAACGCCTAGCGGGAGGGGGCGATGAGCAGTTCTTC. Translating it yields CASSKRLAGGGDEQFF.

This chain uses TRBV13 with TRBJ2-7; no definite D call. The ends were cut back, 5 bases at V and 5 bases at J, with 13 bases in the middle. Germline CDR1 reads PRHDT; CDR2 reads FYEKMQ (reference sequence). The CDR3 is made up of 13 amino acids. The chain's CDR3 is CASSPRGKDEQYF. The DNA for the CDR3 is TGTGCCAGCAGCCCTCGCGGAAAGGACGAGCAGTACTTC.

The chain couples TRBV5-1 to TRBJ1-1; D might be TRBD1 (5 bases). The CDR3 consists of 14 residues. V lost 0 bases and J 7 bases, leaving 13 bases between the germline ends. Germline loops: CDR1 SGHRS, CDR2 YFSETQ. The CDR3 nucleotides read TGCGCCAGCAGCTTGGTAGGGGACGGGGATGAAGCTTTCTTT. Its translation: CASSLVGDGDEAFF.

The rearrangement links TRBV6-6 to TRBJ2-1, with 7 bases identical to TRBD2. This CDR3 has 15 amino acids. The junction had 10 bases not matched to a gene; V was cut back by 7 bases and J by 4 bases. Per the germline V gene, CDR1 is MNHNY and CDR2 is SVGAGI (reference sequence). CDR3 sequence reads: CASIQKRDLYNEQFF. The CDR3 DNA sequence: TGTGCCAGCATCCAAAAGCGGGACCTGTACAATGAGCAGTTCTTC.

This rearrangement joins TRBV29-1 to TRBJ1-2; tentatively, D is TRBD1 (5 bases). Germline V gene lookup returns CDR1 SQVTM and CDR2 ANQGSEA. The ends were cut back, 6 bases at V and 2 bases at J, with 16 bases in the middle. This CDR3 is 14 amino acids long. The DNA for the CDR3 is TGCAGCGTAGATGACTCGGGGGTCAACTATGGCTACACCTTC. This codes for CSVDDSGVNYGYTF.

This clone appeared a few times. V usage is TRBV5-1 and J usage is TRBJ1-3; a weak D match, TRBD1 (5 bases). Germline lookup yields CDR1 SGHRS and CDR2 YFSETQ. The ends were cut back, 1 base at V and 0 bases at J, with 8 bases in the middle. CDR3 length equals 15 residues. The CDR3 protein is CASSLSQGSGNTIYF. The CDR3 DNA follows: TGCGCCAGCAGCTTGTCCCAGGGCTCTGGAAACACCATATATTTT. Full variable domain (rest looked up from reference TRBV5-1 and TRBJ1-3): KAGVTQTPRYLIKTRGQQVTLSCSPISGHRSVSWYQQTPGQGLQFLFEYFSETQRNKGNFPGRFSGRQFSNSRSEMNVSTLELGDSALYLCASSLSQGSGNTIYFGEGSWLTVV.

Of note for this clone: This CDR3 is also generated by other DNA sequences in the sample. This chain connects TRBV11-3 to TRBJ1-1, with D unresolved. This CDR3 has 13 amino acids. Trimming left V 1 base short and J 1 base short, with 4 bases between. Germline V gives CDR1 SGHNT, CDR2 YENEEA. This CDR3 is CASSLGGNTEAFF. The CDR3 nucleotides are TGTGCCAGCAGCTTAGGTGGGAACACTGAAGCTTTCTTT.

The chain uses TRBV6-5 and TRBJ2-1; 8 bases match TRBD1. CDR3 length: 15 residues. Losses at the gene ends were 0 bases for V and 6 bases for J; bases not matched to a gene: 4. The germline V gene encodes CDR1 MNHEY and CDR2 SVGAGI. The CDR3 region has the DNA TGTGCCAGCAGTTACTCCGGGACAGGAGCCAATGAGCAGTTCTTC. Translation: CASSYSGTGANEQFF.

The chain carries TRBV7-9 and TRBJ1-1; D remains unclear. The CDR3 has 16 amino acids. The V end lost 3 bases, the J end lost 1 base, and 15 bases lay between the germline ends. Germline V lookup: CDR1 SEHNR, CDR2 FQNEAQ (reference sequence). CDR3 sequence (DNA): TGTGCCAGCAGCTTTCCACGGGTATCGTCGAACACTGAAGCTTTCTTT. The encoded protein is CASSFPRVSSNTEAFF.

V usage is TRBV7-6 and J usage is TRBJ2-1, with D uncertain. Looked up from germline, CDR1 is SGHVS and CDR2 is FNYEAQ. CDR3 length: 17 residues. V was trimmed by 0 bases and J by 0 bases, leaving 12 bases between them. In DNA, the CDR3 is TGTGCCAGCAGCTTAGCACCTACTGTGAGCTCCTACAATGAGCAGTTCTTC. This translates into CASSLAPTVSSYNEQFF. The full variable domain, rest sourced from reference TRBV7-6 and TRBJ2-1, is GAGVSQSPRYKVTKRGQDVALRCDPISGHVSLYWYRQALGQGPEFLTYFNYEAQQDKSGLPNDRFSAERPEGSISTLTIQRTEQRDSAMYRCASSLAPTVSSYNEQFFGPGTRLTVL.

The genes are TRBV14 and TRBJ2-6, with a possible D match to TRBD1 (5 bases). Germline assignment: CDR1 SGHDN and CDR2 FVKESK. The V end was cut by 4 bases, the J end by 4 bases, with 14 bases between. The CDR3 loop spans 16 amino acids. The CDR3 region is CASSPQGTTGANVLTF. CDR3 sequence (DNA): TGTGCCAGCAGCCCCCAGGGAACTACGGGGGCCAACGTCCTGACTTTC.

In its sample, this clone was seen once. This chain connects TRBV6-5 to TRBJ2-7, with 9 bases identical to TRBD2. Per germline, CDR1 MNHEY and CDR2 SVGAGI. The CDR3 is 14 amino acids. V was pared by 4 bases and J by 2 bases, with 3 bases of the junction left unmatched. Written as DNA, the CDR3 is TGTGCCAGCAGTTTGACTAGCGGAACCTACGAGCAGTACTTC. Amino acids: CASSLTSGTYEQYF.

This clone was found once. This chain uses TRBV12-5 with TRBJ2-3; 8 bases fit TRBD2. CDR3 length: 15 residues. V shed 5 bases and J 2 bases; nucleotides not matched to a gene: 6. Germline CDR1 is LGHNT and CDR2 is FRNRAP. CDR3 coding DNA: TGTGCTAGTGGTCCAAATAGCGGGAACACAGATACGCAGTATTTT. This codes for CASGPNSGNTDTQYF. Full variable domain (missing parts from reference TRBV12-5 and TRBJ2-3): DARVTQTPRHKVTEMGQEVTMRCQPILGHNTVFWYRQTMMQGLELLAYFRNRAPLDDSGMPKDRFSAEMPDATLATLKIQPSEPRDSAVYFCASGPNSGNTDTQYFGPGTRLTVL.

This clone was found once. Written as DNA, the CDR3 is TGTGCCAGCAGGGCTGGGGCCAACGTCCTGACTTTC. Its protein product is CASRAGANVLTF. The chain links TRBV6-1 to TRBJ2-6; D unresolved. The V end was cut by 6 bases, the J end by 2 bases, with 2 bases between. This CDR3 has 12 amino acids. Germline V gene sequence: CDR1 MNHNS, CDR2 SASEGT.

This clone was found a few times. The chain uses TRBV11-2 and TRBJ2-3; 7 bases are a match to TRBD2. The V and J ends lost 1 base and 5 bases, in that order; junction bases with no gene match: 6. CDR3 length: 15 amino acids. CDR1 is SGHAT, CDR2 FQNNGV, per germline. CDR3 nucleotide sequence: TGTGCCAGCAGCTTAGGGGCGGGAGTGCAAGATACGCAGTATTTT. It specifies CASSLGAGVQDTQYF. Full variable domain (rest looked up from reference TRBV11-2 and TRBJ2-3): EAGVAQSPRYKIIEKRQSVAFWCNPISGHATLYWYQQILGQGPKLLIQFQNNGVVDDSQLPKDRFSAERLKGVDSTLKIQPAKLEDSAVYLCASSLGAGVQDTQYFGPGTRLTVL.

The chain employs TRBV27 and TRBJ2-7, with D perhaps assigned TRBD1 or TRBD2 (5 bases each). Germline V lookup: CDR1 MNHEY, CDR2 SMNVEV (reference sequence). The CDR3 totals 15 residues. V was cut by 0 bases and J by 2 bases, with 11 bases left in between. The DNA for the CDR3 is TGTGCCAGCAGTTTATCCTCCGGGACGGCCTACGAGCAGTACTTC. It specifies CASSLSSGTAYEQYF.

The chain has TRBV7-2 and TRBJ2-1; the D gene is possibly TRBD2 (6 bases). Germline CDR1 SGHTA, CDR2 FQGNSA. The CDR3 runs to 15 residues. Trimming cost V 1 base and J 4 bases, with 11 bases left between them. Written as DNA, the CDR3 is TGTGCCAGCAGCTTAGAGGTGACTAGTTACAATGAGCAGTTCTTC. Its translation is CASSLEVTSYNEQFF. The full variable domain, in which reference TRBV7-2 and TRBJ2-1 provide the parts outside the CDR3, is GAGVSQSPSNKVTEKGKDVELRCDPISGHTALYWYRQSLGQGLEFLIYFQGNSAPDKSGLPSDRFSAERTGGSVSTLTIQRTQQEDSAVYLCASSLEVTSYNEQFFGPGTRLTVL.